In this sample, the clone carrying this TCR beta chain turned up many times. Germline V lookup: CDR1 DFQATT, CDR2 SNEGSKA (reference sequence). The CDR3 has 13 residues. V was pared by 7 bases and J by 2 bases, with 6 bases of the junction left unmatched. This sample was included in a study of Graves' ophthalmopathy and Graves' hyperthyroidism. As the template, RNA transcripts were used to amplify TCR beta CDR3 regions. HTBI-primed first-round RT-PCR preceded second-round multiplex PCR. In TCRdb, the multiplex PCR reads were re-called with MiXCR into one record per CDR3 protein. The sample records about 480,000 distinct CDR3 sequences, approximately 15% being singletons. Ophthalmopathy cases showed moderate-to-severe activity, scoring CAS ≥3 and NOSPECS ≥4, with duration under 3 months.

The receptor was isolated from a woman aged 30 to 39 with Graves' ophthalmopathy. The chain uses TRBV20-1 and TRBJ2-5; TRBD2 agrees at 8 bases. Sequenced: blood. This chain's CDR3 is CSVAGRTQETQYF. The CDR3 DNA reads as TGCAGTGTAGCGGGACGGACACAAGAGACCCAGTACTTC.